The 23 T cell receptor beta chains reported below all come from one sample, sequenced in a study of a mutant IDH1 vaccine in newly diagnosed glioma. Repertoires were generated with immunoSEQ multiplex PCR, while TCRdb's copy carries only in-frame clones and drops some. Of around 51,000 clones in the sample, more than 70% were seen once. For these TCRs, the target antigens are not known. Time point denoted: week 5, during vaccination. Vaccinated patients received 300 ug of mutant IDH1 20-mer peptide per dose, with topical imiquimod. This specimen was PBMCs, taken from a glioma patient whose treatment included an IDH1 peptide vaccine. These receptors all come from a woman between 40 and 50 years old with glioma.

V is TRBV5-4 and J is TRBJ2-2; 12 nucleotides line up with TRBD2. The CDR3 has 18 amino acids. With 0 bases clipped from V and 1 base from J, the junction kept 4 bases outside the gene matches. Per the germline V gene, CDR1 is SGHNT and CDR2 is YYREEE (reference sequence). In DNA, the CDR3 is TGTGCCAGCAGCTTGGGGCTAGCGGGGGGGCAGAACACCGGGGAGCTGTTTTTT. Amino acids: CASSLGLAGGQNTGELFF.

This chain links TRBV30 with TRBJ2-7; TRBD1 matches 7 bases. The germline V gene has CDR1 GTSNPN and CDR2 SVGIG (reference sequence). V shed 5 bases and J 0 bases; nucleotides not matched to a gene: 4. The CDR3 is made up of 13 amino acids. CDR3 sequence reads: CAWAWDSSYEQYF. In DNA form, the CDR3 reads TGTGCCTGGGCCTGGGACAGCTCCTACGAGCAGTACTTC.

The chain combines TRBV10-3 with TRBJ1-2; 9 bases fit TRBD1. This CDR3 has 16 residues. Trimming took 0 bases from V and 5 from J; bases not matched to a gene: 7. The V gene's germline CDR1 is ENHRY and CDR2 SYGVKD. CDR3 loop: CAISESWTGVRYGYTF. In DNA form, the CDR3 reads TGTGCCATCAGTGAGTCCTGGACAGGGGTTAGGTATGGCTACACCTTC.

This clone was seen more than once but under ten times. The gene calls are TRBV18 and TRBJ2-1, with a weak D call TRBD2 (6 bases). Per the germline V gene, CDR1 is KGHSH and CDR2 is LQKENI. Trimming pared 5 bases from V and 0 bases from J, leaving 8 bases between. The CDR3 length is 14 residues. CDR3 protein: CASSGGSSYNEQFF. The CDR3 coding sequence is TGTGCCAGCTCAGGAGGGAGCTCCTACAATGAGCAGTTCTTC.

This chain uses TRBV25-1 with TRBJ1-4; tentatively, D is TRBD1 (6 bases). In germline, CDR1 is MGHDK, CDR2 SYGVNS. The CDR3 totals 16 residues. The germline V and J ends were trimmed by 4 bases and 0 bases, with 12 bases remaining between them. The CDR3: CASSVGQRATNEKLFF. The CDR3 DNA reads TGTGCCAGCAGTGTCGGACAGAGAGCAACTAATGAAAAACTGTTTTTT.

The chain couples TRBV10-3 to TRBJ1-5; D not resolved. This CDR3 region has 13 residues. Germline V CDR1 and CDR2: ENHRY, SYGVKD. V lost 6 bases and J lost 0, with 6 bases in between. As DNA, the CDR3 is TGTGCCATCAGGGGCGGTAGCAATCAGCCCCAGCATTTT. Residues: CAIRGGSNQPQHF.

The chain is built from TRBV7-9 and TRBJ2-2; a weak D match, TRBD2 (5 bases). Germline V lookup: CDR1 SEHNR, CDR2 FQNEAQ (reference sequence). Trimming took 1 base from V and 6 from J, leaving 21 bases between them. The CDR3 has 18 amino acids. This CDR3 reads CASSLVVRADLASGELFF. The CDR3 DNA reads as TGTGCCAGCAGCTTAGTAGTACGGGCCGATCTAGCTTCCGGGGAGCTGTTTTTT.

This chain connects TRBV6-1 to TRBJ2-7; 12 bases fit TRBD1. CDR3 size: 14 residues. Trimming cost V 6 bases and J 3 bases; bases outside gene matches: 3. Germline values: CDR1 MNHNS, CDR2 SASEGT. The CDR3 nucleotides read TGTGCCAGCAGGAGGGACAGGGGGCTCTACGAGCAGTACTTC. Translating gives CASRRDRGLYEQYF.

V is TRBV4-3 and J is TRBJ1-5, with D maybe TRBD1 (6 bases). The V gene lost 0 bases and the J gene lost 7 bases, with 13 bases spanning the gap. The CDR3 has 15 amino acids. CDR1 LGHNA and CDR2 YSLEER come from the germline V gene. For the CDR3, the DNA is TGCGCCAGCAGCCAAGATACACAGGGTGGACAGCCCCAGCATTTT. Translation: CASSQDTQGGQPQHF.

The chain combines TRBV30 with TRBJ1-2, with D unclear. This CDR3 is 12 amino acids long. The V gene's germline CDR1 is GTSNPN and CDR2 SVGIG (reference sequence). The V and J ends lost 1 base and 4 bases respectively, with 7 bases between them. CDR3 in DNA: TGTGCCTGGAGTGAGCGGTTCTATGGCTACACCTTC. Encoded protein: CAWSERFYGYTF. The full variable domain, completed using reference TRBV30 and TRBJ1-2, is SQTIHQWPATLVQPVGSPLSLECTVEGTSNPNLYWYRQAAGRGLQLLFYSVGIGQISSEVPQNLSASRPQDRQFILSSKKLLLSDSGFYLCAWSERFYGYTFGSGTRLTVV.

The rearrangement joins TRBV9 to TRBJ1-5, with D possibly TRBD1 on 6 matching bases. The ends were cut back, 0 bases at V and 7 bases at J, with 14 bases in the middle. From germline, CDR1 is SGDLS and CDR2 YYNGEE. The CDR3 contains 15 residues. The CDR3 region has the DNA TGTGCCAGCAGCGTAGTTTTCAGGGGAAGGCAGCCCCAGCATTTT. The encoded protein is CASSVVFRGRQPQHF.

The chain couples TRBV7-9 to TRBJ1-2; no clear D gene. V was pared by 5 bases and J by 8 bases, with 15 bases between. The CDR3 consists of 13 residues. CDR1 and CDR2 (germline): SEHNR, FQNEAQ (reference sequence). CDR3 nucleotide sequence: TGTGCCAGCAGCCCCGGATCCTCACCCGGCTACACCTTC. As protein: CASSPGSSPGYTF.

This clone was observed a few times. The J gene is TRBJ1-1, the V gene TRBV19, with a weak D call TRBD1 (6 bases). V was pared by 3 bases and J by 1 base, with 12 bases between. The germline gives CDR1 LNHDA, CDR2 SQIVND (reference sequence). The CDR3 spans 15 residues. The DNA of the CDR3 is TGTGCCAGTAGTATTTCCAGGACAGCGAACACTGAAGCTTTCTTT. This sequence encodes CASSISRTANTEAFF.

This chain connects TRBV5-8 to TRBJ1-1; D is uncertain. Deletions cut 5 bases from V and 5 bases from J, with 13 bases between. This CDR3 comprises 13 residues. Germline lookup yields CDR1 SGHTS and CDR2 YDEGEE. The DNA of the CDR3 is TGTGCCAGCAGAGACCTAATGGCGACTGAAGCTTTCTTT. Its protein is CASRDLMATEAFF. Drawing the rest from reference TRBV5-8 and TRBJ1-1, the complete variable domain is EAGVTQSPTHLIKTRGQQATLRCSPISGHTSVYWYQQALGLGLQFLLWYDEGEERNRGNFPPRFSGRQFPNYSSELNVNALELEDSALYLCASRDLMATEAFFGQGTRLTVV.

This clone is a singleton in its sample. V gene TRBV30 combines with J gene TRBJ2-3; unclear D gene. V gave up 2 bases and J gave up 4 bases, with 13 bases separating them. CDR3 length: 14 residues. Germline V gives CDR1 GTSNPN, CDR2 SVGIG (reference sequence). CDR3 in DNA: TGTGCCTGGAGTCCGACCTCCCCGGCAGATACGCAGTATTTT. Its protein product is CAWSPTSPADTQYF.

The chain joins TRBV7-2 to TRBJ2-7, with D perhaps TRBD1 (6 bases). The CDR3 contains 14 residues. Trimming pared 6 bases from V and 2 bases from J, leaving 14 bases between. The germline V gene has CDR1 SGHTA and CDR2 FQGNSA. The CDR3 region is CASSPGVGAYEQYF. The CDR3 DNA sequence: TGTGCCAGCAGTCCAGGGGTGGGGGCCTACGAGCAGTACTTC.

The chain has TRBV19 and TRBJ1-2, with unresolved D. Trimming pared 5 bases from V and 4 bases from J, leaving 17 bases between. Germline CDR1 and CDR2: LNHDA and SQIVND (reference sequence). This CDR3 region has 15 residues. The CDR3 bases are TGTGCCAGTAGTCGAACTGGGGTTCTTAGCTATGGCTACACCTTC. Amino acids: CASSRTGVLSYGYTF.

The chain combines TRBV27 with TRBJ2-5; no definite D call. CDR3 size: 16 residues. Looked up from germline, CDR1 is MNHEY and CDR2 is SMNVEV (reference sequence). The V gene lost 7 bases and the J gene lost 2 bases, with 20 bases spanning the gap. The CDR3 coding sequence is TGTGCCAGCAACTTAGGAAGGGCCCTCGGACAAGAGACCCAGTACTTC. It codes for CASNLGRALGQETQYF.

This clone was observed a single time. The CDR3 spells CTPQLETQYF. The CDR3 DNA sequence: TGCACCCCCCAGTTGGAGACCCAGTACTTC. The chain has TRBV20-1 and TRBJ2-5; D is unclear. Germline values: CDR1 DFQATT, CDR2 SNEGSKA (reference sequence). CDR3 length: 10 residues.

V usage is TRBV7-2 and J usage is TRBJ1-1; D is unresolved. Germline loops: CDR1 SGHTA, CDR2 FQGNSA. CDR3 length: 13 residues. Trimming took 3 bases from V and 5 from J, leaving 10 bases between them. The CDR3 coding sequence is TGTGCCAGCAGCTTGGTGAAAGGGACTGAAGCTTTCTTT. Amino acid sequence: CASSLVKGTEAFF.

The chain links TRBV9 to TRBJ1-3; D ambiguous. Between the trimmed V and J ends, which lost 0 bases and 0 bases, there was a span of 10 bases. Germline V gene sequence: CDR1 SGDLS, CDR2 YYNGEE. The CDR3 totals 16 residues. For the CDR3, the DNA is TGTGCCAGCAGCGTAGAGGCAGGAAACTCTGGAAACACCATATATTTT. This translates into CASSVEAGNSGNTIYF.

The V gene is TRBV6-5, the J gene TRBJ2-7, with a possible D match to TRBD1 (6 bases). Germline V gene data show CDR1 as MNHEY and CDR2 as SVGAGI. V lost 6 bases to trimming and J lost 9 bases, with 18 bases between them. The CDR3 has 13 residues. CDR3: CASSPGPTGGQYF. The CDR3 coding sequence is TGTGCCAGCAGCCCGGGACCGACAGGCGGGCAGTACTTC.

This chain joins TRBV6-6 and TRBJ2-7; the D gene could be TRBD1 or TRBD2 (5 bases each). Germline V lookup: CDR1 MNHNY, CDR2 SVGAGI (reference sequence). V was cut by 5 bases and J by 7 bases, with 9 bases left in between. This CDR3 is built from 11 residues. Here the CDR3 DNA reads TGTGCCAGCAGTCCCGGGGCAGAGCAGTACTTC. This translates into CASSPGAEQYF.